This TCR beta chain was documented in a study of beta chain features in type 1 diabetes. Reverse transcription of all isolated RNA meant that expressed TCRB transcripts were sequenced. The assay was immunoSEQ multiplex PCR, and TCRdb's table has in-frame clones only and misses some. The sample consists of nearly 250,000 clones, about 14% of them appearing once. General observations from the study: Sequencing the cDNA could make cells with high TCR expression show up more than they should. More deletions and fewer insertions at VDJ junctions were seen in type 1 diabetes patients. Researchers caution that PCR might favor shorter templates, equally among patients and controls. There was a moderate but significant shortening of TCRB CDR3s in all four CD4+ subsets of Type 1 diabetes patients.

The V and J ends lost 2 bases and 0 bases, in that order; junction bases with no gene match: 3. The CDR3 has 17 residues. Looked up from germline, CDR1 is KGHSH and CDR2 is LQKENI. In its sample, this clone was seen a few times. Its antigen is undetermined. The receptor was derived from a woman in her thirties or forties in good health. The chain is built from TRBV18 and TRBJ2-2; TRBD2 agrees at 10 bases. The specimen sequenced was naive CD4+ T cells from blood. In DNA, the CDR3 is TGTGCCAGCTCACCATCGCTAGCGGGGGCGAACACCGGGGAGCTGTTTTTT. Protein sequence: CASSPSLAGANTGELFF.